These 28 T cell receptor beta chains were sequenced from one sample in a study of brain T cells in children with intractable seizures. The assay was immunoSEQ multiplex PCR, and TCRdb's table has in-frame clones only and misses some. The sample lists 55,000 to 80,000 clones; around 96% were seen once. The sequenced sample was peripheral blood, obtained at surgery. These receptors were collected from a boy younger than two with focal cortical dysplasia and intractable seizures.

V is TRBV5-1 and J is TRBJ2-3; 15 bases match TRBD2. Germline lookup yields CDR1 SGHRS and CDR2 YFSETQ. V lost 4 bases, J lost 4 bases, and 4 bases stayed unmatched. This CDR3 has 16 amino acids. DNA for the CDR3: TGCGCCAGCAGCCCGGGACTAGCGGGGGGCTCAGATACGCAGTATTTT. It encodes CASSPGLAGGSDTQYF.

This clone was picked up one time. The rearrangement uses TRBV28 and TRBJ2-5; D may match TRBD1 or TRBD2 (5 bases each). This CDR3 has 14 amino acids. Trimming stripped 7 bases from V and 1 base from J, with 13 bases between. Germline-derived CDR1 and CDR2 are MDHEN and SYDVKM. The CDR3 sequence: CASTKGRSQETQYF. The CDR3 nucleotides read TGTGCCAGCACCAAGGGACGGAGCCAAGAGACCCAGTACTTC.

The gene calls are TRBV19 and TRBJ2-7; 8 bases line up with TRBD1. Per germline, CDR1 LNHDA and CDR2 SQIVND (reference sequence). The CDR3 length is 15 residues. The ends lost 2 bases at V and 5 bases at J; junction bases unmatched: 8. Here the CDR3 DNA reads TGTGCCAGTAGTATATCGCAGGGGGCTTTCAACGAGCAGTACTTC. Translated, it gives CASSISQGAFNEQYF. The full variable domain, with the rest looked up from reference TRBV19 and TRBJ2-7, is DGGITQSPKYLFRKEGQNVTLSCEQNLNHDAMYWYRQDPGQGLRLIYYSQIVNDFQKGDIAEGYSVSREKKESFPLTVTSAQKNPTAFYLCASSISQGAFNEQYFGPGTRLTVT.

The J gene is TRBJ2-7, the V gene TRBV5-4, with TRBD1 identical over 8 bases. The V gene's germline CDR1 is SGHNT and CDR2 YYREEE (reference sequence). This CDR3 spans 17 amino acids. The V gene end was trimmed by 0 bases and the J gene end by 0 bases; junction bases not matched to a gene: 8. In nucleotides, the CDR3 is TGTGCCAGCAGCTTGGCCGTCGGACAGGGTCACTCCTACGAGCAGTACTTC. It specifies CASSLAVGQGHSYEQYF.

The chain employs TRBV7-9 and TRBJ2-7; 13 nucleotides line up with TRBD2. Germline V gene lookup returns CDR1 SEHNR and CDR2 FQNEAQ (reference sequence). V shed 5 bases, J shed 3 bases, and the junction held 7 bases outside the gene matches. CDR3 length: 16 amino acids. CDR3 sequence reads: CASSPRTSGSGYEQYF. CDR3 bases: TGTGCCAGCAGCCCAAGGACTAGCGGGAGCGGCTACGAGCAGTACTTC.

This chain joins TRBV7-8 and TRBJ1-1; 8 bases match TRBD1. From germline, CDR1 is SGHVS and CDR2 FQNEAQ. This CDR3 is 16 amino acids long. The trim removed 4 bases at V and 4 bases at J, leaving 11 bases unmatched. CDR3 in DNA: TGTGCCAGCAGCTCACCAGGGGGCGAATTAAGCACTGAAGCTTTCTTT. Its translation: CASSSPGGELSTEAFF.

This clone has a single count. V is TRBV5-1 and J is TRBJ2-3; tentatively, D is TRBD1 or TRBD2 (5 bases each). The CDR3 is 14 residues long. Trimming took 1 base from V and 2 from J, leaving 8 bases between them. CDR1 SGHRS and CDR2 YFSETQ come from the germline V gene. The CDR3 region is CASSLRDATDTQYF. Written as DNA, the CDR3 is TGCGCCAGCAGCTTGCGGGACGCCACAGATACGCAGTATTTT.

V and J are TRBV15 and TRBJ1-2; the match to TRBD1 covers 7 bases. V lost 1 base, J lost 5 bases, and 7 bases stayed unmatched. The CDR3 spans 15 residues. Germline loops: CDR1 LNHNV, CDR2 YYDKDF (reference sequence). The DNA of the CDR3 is TGTGCCACCAGCAGAGCCCCACAGGGGTGGTATGGCTACACCTTC. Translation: CATSRAPQGWYGYTF.

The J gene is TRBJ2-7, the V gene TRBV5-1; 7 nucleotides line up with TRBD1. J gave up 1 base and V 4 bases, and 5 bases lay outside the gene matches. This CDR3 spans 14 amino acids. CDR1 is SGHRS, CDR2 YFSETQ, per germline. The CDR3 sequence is CASSQDRSSYEQYF. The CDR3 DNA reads TGCGCCAGCAGCCAGGACAGGTCGTCCTACGAGCAGTACTTC.

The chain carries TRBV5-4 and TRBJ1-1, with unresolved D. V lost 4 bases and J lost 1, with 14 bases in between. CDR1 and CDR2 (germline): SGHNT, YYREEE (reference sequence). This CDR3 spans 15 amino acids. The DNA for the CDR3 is TGTGCCAGCAGCGCAGAGGGTGTGGGGAACACTGAAGCTTTCTTT. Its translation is CASSAEGVGNTEAFF.

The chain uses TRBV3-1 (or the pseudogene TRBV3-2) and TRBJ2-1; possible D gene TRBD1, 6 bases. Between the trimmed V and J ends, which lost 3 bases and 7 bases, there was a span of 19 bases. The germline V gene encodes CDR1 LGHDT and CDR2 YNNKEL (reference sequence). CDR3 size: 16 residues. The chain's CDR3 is CASSHKGPGDRNEQFF. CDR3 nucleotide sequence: TGTGCCAGCAGCCACAAGGGGCCAGGGGACCGGAATGAGCAGTTCTTC.

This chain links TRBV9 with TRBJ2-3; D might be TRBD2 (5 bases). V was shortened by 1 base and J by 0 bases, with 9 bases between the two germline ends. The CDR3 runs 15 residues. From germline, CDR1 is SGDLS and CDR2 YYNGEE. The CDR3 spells CASSVRAASTDTQYF. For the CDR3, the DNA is TGTGCCAGCAGCGTAAGAGCGGCCAGCACAGATACGCAGTATTTT.

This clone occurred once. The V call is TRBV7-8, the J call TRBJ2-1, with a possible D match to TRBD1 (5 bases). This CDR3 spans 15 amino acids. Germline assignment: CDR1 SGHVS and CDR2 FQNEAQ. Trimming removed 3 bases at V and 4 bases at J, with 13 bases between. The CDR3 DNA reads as TGTGCCAGCAGCTTTGGGGCGGCCCCTTACAATGAGCAGTTCTTC. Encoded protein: CASSFGAAPYNEQFF. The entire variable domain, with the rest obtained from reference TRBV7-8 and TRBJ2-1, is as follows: GAGVSQSPRYKVAKRGQDVALRCDPISGHVSLFWYQQALGQGPEFLTYFQNEAQLDKSGLPSDRFFAERPEGSVSTLKIQRTQQEDSAVYLCASSFGAAPYNEQFFGPGTRLTVL.

The CDR3 bases are TGTGCCAGCAGTCACGGACGCCAGTACTACGAGCAGTACTTC. Its protein product is CASSHGRQYYEQYF. This sequence joins TRBV28 and TRBJ2-7; no definite D call. This CDR3 comprises 14 residues. The ends were cut back, 5 bases at V and 3 bases at J, with 14 bases in the middle. Germline lookup yields CDR1 MDHEN and CDR2 SYDVKM.

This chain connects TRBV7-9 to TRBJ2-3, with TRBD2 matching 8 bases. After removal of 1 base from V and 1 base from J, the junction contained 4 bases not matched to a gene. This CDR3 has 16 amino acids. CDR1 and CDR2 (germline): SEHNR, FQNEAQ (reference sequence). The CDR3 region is CASSLGAGVGTDTQYF. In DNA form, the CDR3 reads TGTGCCAGCAGCTTAGGAGCGGGGGTCGGCACAGATACGCAGTATTTT.

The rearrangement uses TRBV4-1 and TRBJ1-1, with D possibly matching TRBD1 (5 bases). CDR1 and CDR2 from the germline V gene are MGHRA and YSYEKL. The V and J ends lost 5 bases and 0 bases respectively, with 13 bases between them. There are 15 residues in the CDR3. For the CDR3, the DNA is TGCGCCAGCAGCACCCACAGGAATTTGAACACTGAAGCTTTCTTT. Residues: CASSTHRNLNTEAFF.

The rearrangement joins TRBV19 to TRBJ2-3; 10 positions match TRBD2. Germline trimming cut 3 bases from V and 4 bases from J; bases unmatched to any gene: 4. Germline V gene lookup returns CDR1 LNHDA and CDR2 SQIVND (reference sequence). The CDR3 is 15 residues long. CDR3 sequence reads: CASSIAAGGADTQYF. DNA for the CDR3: TGTGCCAGTAGTATTGCAGCGGGAGGGGCAGATACGCAGTATTTT.

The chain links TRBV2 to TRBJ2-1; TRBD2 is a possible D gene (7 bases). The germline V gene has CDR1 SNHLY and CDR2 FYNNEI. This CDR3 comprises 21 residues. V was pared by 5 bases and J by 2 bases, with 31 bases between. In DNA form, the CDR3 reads TGTGCCAGCAGTCCTACTCCCGAAACTCTCGGGGGGCCATGGACCTACAATGAGCAGTTCTTC. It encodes CASSPTPETLGGPWTYNEQFF.

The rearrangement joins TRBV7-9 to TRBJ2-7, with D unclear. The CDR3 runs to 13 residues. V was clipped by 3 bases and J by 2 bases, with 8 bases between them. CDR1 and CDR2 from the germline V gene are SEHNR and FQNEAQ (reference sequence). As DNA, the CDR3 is TGTGCCAGCAGCTTTGGCGCACCCTACGAGCAGTACTTC. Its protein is CASSFGAPYEQYF.

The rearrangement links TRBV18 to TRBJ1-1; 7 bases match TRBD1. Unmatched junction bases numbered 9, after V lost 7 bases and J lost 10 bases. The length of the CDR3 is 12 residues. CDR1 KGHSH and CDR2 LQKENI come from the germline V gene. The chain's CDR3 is CASFRGQRGAFF. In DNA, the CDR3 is TGTGCCAGCTTCAGGGGACAGAGAGGAGCTTTCTTT.

CDR3 sequence reads: CASSFFPGQNSGNTIYF. CDR3 nucleotides: TGTGCCAGCAGTTTCTTTCCGGGACAGAACTCTGGAAACACCATATATTTT. The chain uses TRBV28 and TRBJ1-3, with TRBD1 matching 7 bases. The CDR3 extends over 17 amino acids. V lost 3 bases, J lost 0 bases, and 8 bases stayed unmatched. From germline, CDR1 is MDHEN and CDR2 SYDVKM.

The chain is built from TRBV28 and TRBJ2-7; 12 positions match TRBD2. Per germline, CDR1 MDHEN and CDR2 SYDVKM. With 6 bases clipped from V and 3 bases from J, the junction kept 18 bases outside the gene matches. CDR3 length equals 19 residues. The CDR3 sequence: CASRPRLAGAPPQLYEQYF. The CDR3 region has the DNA TGTGCCAGCAGACCCAGACTAGCGGGAGCACCCCCCCAACTCTACGAGCAGTACTTC.

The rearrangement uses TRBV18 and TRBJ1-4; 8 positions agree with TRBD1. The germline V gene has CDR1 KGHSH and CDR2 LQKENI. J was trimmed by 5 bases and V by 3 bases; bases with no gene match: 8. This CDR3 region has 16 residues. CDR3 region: CASSPIRTGQNEKLFF. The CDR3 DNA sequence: TGTGCCAGCTCACCGATCAGGACAGGGCAGAATGAAAAACTGTTTTTT.

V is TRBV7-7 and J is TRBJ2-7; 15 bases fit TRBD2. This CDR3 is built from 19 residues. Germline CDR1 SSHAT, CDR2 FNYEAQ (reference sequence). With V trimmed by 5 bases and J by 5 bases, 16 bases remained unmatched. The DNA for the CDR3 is TGTGCCAGCAGCCCCTCCGACAGGAGGACTAGCGGGAGGGCCGACGAGCAGTACTTC. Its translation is CASSPSDRRTSGRADEQYF.

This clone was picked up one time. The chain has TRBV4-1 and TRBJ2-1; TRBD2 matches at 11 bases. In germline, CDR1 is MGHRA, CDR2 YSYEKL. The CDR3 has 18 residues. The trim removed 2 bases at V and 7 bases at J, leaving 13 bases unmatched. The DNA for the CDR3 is TGCGCCAGCAGCCAACCCTGGACTAGCGGGTCCCTGGGAAATGAGCAGTTCTTC. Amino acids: CASSQPWTSGSLGNEQFF.

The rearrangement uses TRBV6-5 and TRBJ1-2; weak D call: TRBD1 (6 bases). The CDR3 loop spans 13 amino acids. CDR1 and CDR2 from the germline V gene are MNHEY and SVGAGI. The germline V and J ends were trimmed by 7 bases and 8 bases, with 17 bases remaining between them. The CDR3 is CASTRDRIGGYTF. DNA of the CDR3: TGTGCCAGCACCAGAGACAGGATCGGGGGCTACACCTTC.

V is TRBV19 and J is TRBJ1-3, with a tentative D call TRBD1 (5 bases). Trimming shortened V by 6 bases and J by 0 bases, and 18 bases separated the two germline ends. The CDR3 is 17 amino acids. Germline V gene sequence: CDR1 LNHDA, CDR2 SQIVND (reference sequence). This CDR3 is CASRNGHARPSGNTIYF. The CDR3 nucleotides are TGTGCCAGTAGAAATGGACATGCCCGTCCCTCTGGAAACACCATATATTTT.

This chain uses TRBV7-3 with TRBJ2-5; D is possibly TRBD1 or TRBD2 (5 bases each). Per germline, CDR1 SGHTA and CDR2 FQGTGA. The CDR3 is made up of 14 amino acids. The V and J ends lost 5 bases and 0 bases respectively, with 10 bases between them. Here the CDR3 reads CASSPRDHQETQYF. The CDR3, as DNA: TGTGCCAGCAGCCCTCGGGACCACCAAGAGACCCAGTACTTC.